This TCR beta chain was observed in a study of T cell responses to AZD1222 COVID-19 vaccine. With regard to this clone: The antigen is undetermined.

Study results and limitations: A mostly white British donor set with more females was recruited, and clonal diversity was possibly underestimated. Only five or six AZD1222 recipients were seropositive at baseline. The peak T cell response came first, and repertoires were sampled only after it.

The germline V gene encodes CDR1 LGHNT and CDR2 FRNRAP. There are 16 residues in the CDR3. With 5 bases clipped from V and 2 bases from J, the junction kept 8 bases outside the gene matches. Generated by immunoSEQ multiplex PCR, the TCRdb table keeps only in-frame clones and is missing some. Of over 85,000 clones listed, about four fifths are singletons. The rearrangement joins TRBV12-5 to TRBJ2-1; 8 nucleotides align to TRBD2. The origin of this receptor is an adult in good health. This specimen consisted of peripheral blood, obtained on day 0 of AZD1222 vaccination. The CDR3 bases are TGTGCTAGTGGTCCGGAGCGGGGGCTGCCCTACAATGAGCAGTTCTTC. It codes for CASGPERGLPYNEQFF. Using reference TRBV12-5 and TRBJ2-1 for the parts outside the CDR3, the full variable domain is DARVTQTPRHKVTEMGQEVTMRCQPILGHNTVFWYRQTMMQGLELLAYFRNRAPLDDSGMPKDRFSAEMPDATLATLKIQPSEPRDSAVYFCASGPERGLPYNEQFFGPGTRLTVL.